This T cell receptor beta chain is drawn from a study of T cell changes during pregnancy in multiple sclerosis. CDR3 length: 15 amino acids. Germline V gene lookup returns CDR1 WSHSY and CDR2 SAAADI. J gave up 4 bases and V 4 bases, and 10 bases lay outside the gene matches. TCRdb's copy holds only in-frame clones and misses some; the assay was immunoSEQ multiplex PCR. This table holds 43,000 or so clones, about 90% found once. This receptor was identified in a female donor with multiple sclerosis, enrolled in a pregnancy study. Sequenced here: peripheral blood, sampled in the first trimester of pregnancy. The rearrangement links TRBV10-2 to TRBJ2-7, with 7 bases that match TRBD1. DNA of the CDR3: TGCGCCAGCAGTGTAGGGGGCCTCCGCTTTTACGAGCAGTACTTC. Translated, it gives CASSVGGLRFYEQYF.